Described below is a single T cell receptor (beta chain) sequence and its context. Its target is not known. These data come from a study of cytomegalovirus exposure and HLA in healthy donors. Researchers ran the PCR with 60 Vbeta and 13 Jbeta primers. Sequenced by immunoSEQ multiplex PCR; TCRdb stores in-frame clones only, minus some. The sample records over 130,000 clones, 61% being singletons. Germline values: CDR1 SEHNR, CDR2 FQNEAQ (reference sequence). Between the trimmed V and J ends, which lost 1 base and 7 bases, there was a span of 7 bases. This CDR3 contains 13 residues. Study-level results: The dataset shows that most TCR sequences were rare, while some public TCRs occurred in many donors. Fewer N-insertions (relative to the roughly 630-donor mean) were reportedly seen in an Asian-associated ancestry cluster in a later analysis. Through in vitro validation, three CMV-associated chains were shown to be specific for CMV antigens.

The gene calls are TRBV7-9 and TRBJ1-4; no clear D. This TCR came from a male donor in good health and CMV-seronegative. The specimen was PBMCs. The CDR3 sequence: CASSLGRVEKLFF. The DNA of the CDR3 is TGTGCCAGCAGCTTAGGACGGGTTGAAAAACTGTTTTTT.